One and the same sample provided the 26 T cell receptor beta chains below, sequenced in a study of cytomegalovirus exposure and HLA in healthy donors. PCR employed 60 Vbeta and 13 Jbeta primers. The table came from immunoSEQ multiplex PCR; TCRdb's copy has only in-frame clones and leaves some out. Of approximately 220,000 clones in the sample, less than 85% were seen once. Specimen: PBMCs. The receptors were sampled from a girl aged 2 to 10 in good health and CMV-seronegative.

The chain uses TRBV2 and TRBJ2-4; 10 positions agree with TRBD2. V lost 3 bases to trimming and J lost 9 bases; unmatched junction nucleotides: 11. The germline V gene has CDR1 SNHLY and CDR2 FYNNEI. The CDR3 is made up of 16 amino acids. CDR3 region: CASSEIRLAGAFIQYF. CDR3 DNA: TGTGCCAGCAGTGAGATTAGGCTAGCGGGAGCTTTCATTCAGTACTTC.

This chain's CDR3 is CASSPGWPGGSGYTF. In nucleotides, the CDR3 is TGTGCCAGCAGCCCAGGGTGGCCAGGGGGCAGTGGCTACACCTTC. The rearrangement joins TRBV7-2 to TRBJ1-2, with TRBD1 identical over 8 bases. The germline V gene encodes CDR1 SGHTA and CDR2 FQGNSA. The V gene end was trimmed by 5 bases and the J gene end by 7 bases; junction bases not matched to a gene: 12. The CDR3 is made up of 15 amino acids.

The chain uses TRBV9 and TRBJ1-2; 9 bases are shared with TRBD1. This CDR3 comprises 16 residues. Germline-derived CDR1 and CDR2 are SGDLS and YYNGEE. J gave up 6 bases and V 3 bases, and 12 bases lay outside the gene matches. CDR3 sequence: CASSALTTGQGNGYTF. As DNA, the CDR3 is TGTGCCAGCAGCGCACTAACAACGGGACAGGGTAATGGCTACACCTTC.

The V and J genes are TRBV4-1 and TRBJ2-5, with D possibly being TRBD1 (6 bases). The J call may be faulty, since TRBJ2-7 better matches the DNA end. CDR3 length: 16 amino acids. Per the germline V gene, CDR1 is MGHRA and CDR2 is YSYEKL. This CDR3 reads CASSQEFAGVSYEQYF. In DNA, the CDR3 is TGCGCCAGCAGCCAAGAATTCGCAGGGGTCTCCTACGAGCAGTACTTC.

J is TRBJ1-4 and V is TRBV18; 7 bases match TRBD1. The ends lost 2 bases at V and 3 bases at J; junction bases unmatched: 0. The CDR3 totals 14 residues. Per the germline V gene, CDR1 is KGHSH and CDR2 is LQKENI. The CDR3: CASSPTGANEKLFF. As DNA, the CDR3 is TGTGCCAGCTCACCAACAGGGGCTAATGAAAAACTGTTTTTT.

V and J are TRBV7-9 and TRBJ2-7, with D perhaps TRBD1 (6 bases). Per germline, CDR1 SEHNR and CDR2 FQNEAQ (reference sequence). V gave up 1 base and J gave up 2 bases, with 9 bases separating them. This CDR3 region has 14 residues. The CDR3 region is CASSLEQGPYEQYF. CDR3 nucleotides: TGTGCCAGCAGCTTAGAACAGGGCCCCTACGAGCAGTACTTC.

This clone was observed a few times. Other nucleotide sequences in the sample specify the same CDR3. This chain connects TRBV5-1 to TRBJ1-2, with D tentatively TRBD1 (6 bases). Germline V gives CDR1 SGHRS, CDR2 YFSETQ. The CDR3 runs 13 residues. V lost 2 bases to trimming and J lost 2 bases, with 7 bases between them. CDR3 bases: TGCGCCAGCAGCTTAGGACAGAACTATGGCTACACCTTC. This gives the protein CASSLGQNYGYTF.

The rearrangement uses TRBV6-1 and TRBJ2-3; D is unresolved. The CDR3 has 14 amino acids. The germline gives CDR1 MNHNS, CDR2 SASEGT. Deletions cut 1 base from V and 2 bases from J, with 7 bases between. CDR3 protein: CASSEGRATDTQYF. The CDR3 DNA reads TGTGCCAGCAGTGAAGGGAGAGCCACAGATACGCAGTATTTT.

This chain joins TRBV2 and TRBJ2-7; 9 bases are shared with TRBD1. V was pared by 7 bases and J by 2 bases, with 3 bases of the junction left unmatched. CDR3 length: 13 amino acids. Germline V CDR1 and CDR2: SNHLY, FYNNEI. The CDR3 protein is CASTGQGPYEQYF. CDR3 sequence (DNA): TGTGCCAGCACGGGACAGGGACCCTACGAGCAGTACTTC.

This clone was found a few times. The chain links TRBV6-1 to TRBJ2-7, with TRBD1 matching over 10 bases. The V gene's germline CDR1 is MNHNS and CDR2 SASEGT. The CDR3 runs 15 residues. V lost 4 bases to trimming and J lost 3 bases; unmatched junction nucleotides: 6. The CDR3 sequence is CASSATGTGVYEQYF. DNA of the CDR3: TGTGCCAGCAGTGCCACCGGGACAGGGGTCTACGAGCAGTACTTC.

Concerning this clone itself: An end of the junction differs from the germline gene, which may be a read error. V and J are TRBV6-1 and TRBJ2-3; a weak D match, TRBD2 (5 bases). Germline V CDR1 and CDR2: MNHNS, SASEGT. This CDR3 region has 12 residues. CDR3 in DNA: TGTGCCTTGGCAGCTAGCACAGATACCCAGTATTTT. Translated, it gives CALAASTDTQYF.

V and J are TRBV29-1 and TRBJ2-5; a weak D match, TRBD2 (5 bases). V was trimmed by 6 bases and J by 5 bases, leaving 16 bases between them. The germline V gene has CDR1 SQVTM and CDR2 ANQGSEA. This CDR3 is built from 13 residues. CDR3 sequence reads: CSVGGRLRETQYF. The CDR3 DNA is TGCAGCGTGGGTGGGAGACTTCGGGAGACCCAGTACTTC.

The chain joins TRBV29-1 to TRBJ2-1, with TRBD2 as a possible D gene (6 bases). The CDR3 extends over 14 amino acids. V gave up 5 bases and J gave up 7 bases, with 18 bases separating them. Germline assignment: CDR1 SQVTM and CDR2 ANQGSEA. CDR3 residues: CSVWGTPDGNEQFF. DNA for the CDR3: TGCAGCGTTTGGGGGACTCCGGACGGGAATGAGCAGTTCTTC.

This chain connects TRBV7-2 to TRBJ1-1; 9 bases are a match to TRBD1. V gave up 0 bases and J gave up 7 bases; unmatched junction bases: 3. The V gene's germline CDR1 is SGHTA and CDR2 FQGNSA. The length of the CDR3 is 14 residues. The CDR3 sequence is CASSLAGTGYEAFF. In DNA, the CDR3 is TGTGCCAGCAGCTTAGCCGGGACAGGGTATGAAGCTTTCTTT.

This chain connects TRBV27 to TRBJ2-7; the D gene is possibly TRBD2 (5 bases). There are 16 residues in the CDR3. V gave up 3 bases and J gave up 0 bases, with 15 bases separating them. CDR1 MNHEY and CDR2 SMNVEV come from the germline V gene (reference sequence). Here the CDR3 reads CASSLARGLASYEQYF. CDR3 in DNA: TGTGCCAGCAGTTTGGCGCGTGGACTGGCCTCCTACGAGCAGTACTTC.

This rearrangement joins TRBV6-1 to TRBJ2-1; 14 bases line up with TRBD2. The germline V gene has CDR1 MNHNS and CDR2 SASEGT. The CDR3 is 18 amino acids. With 0 bases clipped from V and 10 bases from J, the junction kept 11 bases outside the gene matches. This CDR3 is CASSEARGGTSGSVEQFF. CDR3 in DNA: TGTGCCAGCAGTGAAGCGCGGGGAGGGACTAGCGGGAGTGTAGAGCAGTTCTTC.

As to this clone: At one end the junction does not follow the germline gene, possibly because of a read error. Other DNA variants within this sample encode the same CDR3. The V and J genes are TRBV10-2 and TRBJ1-5; a possible D gene is TRBD1 (5 bases). The CDR3 sequence is 14 residues long. CDR1 and CDR2 (germline): WSHSY, SAAADI. The CDR3 loop reads CASSEGALNQPQHF. The CDR3 DNA reads TGCGCCAGCAGTGAGGGGGCCCTTAATCAGCCCCAGCACTTT.

The genes are TRBV7-9 and TRBJ2-3, with a weak D call TRBD1 (6 bases). The CDR3 covers 17 residues. Germline CDR1 SEHNR, CDR2 FQNEAQ (reference sequence). Trimming removed 4 bases at V and 2 bases at J, with 19 bases between. The CDR3 loop is CASSSSRDTGYTDTQYF. Written as DNA, the CDR3 is TGTGCCAGCAGCTCGTCCAGGGACACGGGGTACACAGATACGCAGTATTTT.

V is TRBV7-9 and J is TRBJ2-1, with TRBD1 matching over 9 bases. Germline assignment: CDR1 SEHNR and CDR2 FQNEAQ (reference sequence). V was clipped by 1 base and J by 4 bases; unmatched bases: 2. The CDR3 sequence is 15 residues long. The CDR3 DNA reads TGTGCCAGCAGCTTAGAGGGACAGGGATACAATGAGCAGTTCTTC. This codes for CASSLEGQGYNEQFF.

The chain couples TRBV19 to TRBJ2-7; the match to TRBD2 covers 8 bases. The CDR3 runs 14 residues. Germline CDR1 reads LNHDA; CDR2 reads SQIVND (reference sequence). V shed 3 bases, J shed 3 bases, and the junction held 4 bases outside the gene matches. The CDR3, as DNA: TGTGCCAGTAGTATGAAAGCGGGAGACTACGAGCAGTACTTC. As protein: CASSMKAGDYEQYF.

This clone was observed a single time. V gene TRBV2 combines with J gene TRBJ1-2, with D possibly TRBD1 on 6 matching bases. This CDR3 has 13 residues. In germline, CDR1 is SNHLY, CDR2 FYNNEI. V was cut by 5 bases and J by 2 bases, with 9 bases left in between. CDR3 DNA: TGTGCCAGCAGTCCCGGACAGAACTATGGCTACACCTTC. Translated, it gives CASSPGQNYGYTF.

This rearrangement joins TRBV7-2 to TRBJ2-3, with 14 nucleotides matching TRBD2. This CDR3 is 16 amino acids long. V dropped 4 bases and J dropped 2; count of bases not matched to a gene: 2. CDR1 and CDR2 (germline): SGHTA, FQGNSA. The CDR3 sequence: CASSSGLAGVTDTQYF. CDR3 in DNA: TGTGCCAGCAGCTCGGGACTAGCGGGGGTCACAGATACGCAGTATTTT.

The chain carries TRBV18 and TRBJ1-3, with 7 bases lining up with TRBD1. The V and J ends lost 4 bases and 0 bases, in that order; junction bases with no gene match: 9. Germline values: CDR1 KGHSH, CDR2 LQKENI. The CDR3 sequence is 17 residues long. The CDR3 sequence is CASSLRDSQSSGNTIYF. In nucleotides, the CDR3 is TGTGCCAGCTCACTACGGGACAGCCAGAGCTCTGGAAACACCATATATTTT.

This clone was found once. This sequence joins TRBV5-1 and TRBJ2-3, with D maybe TRBD1 (5 bases). The CDR3 has 16 residues. The V and J ends lost 1 base and 1 base respectively, with 13 bases between them. Germline CDR1 SGHRS, CDR2 YFSETQ. In DNA, the CDR3 is TGCGCCAGCAGCTTGCAGGTCGACAGAGGCACAGATACGCAGTATTTT. It yields the protein CASSLQVDRGTDTQYF.

This chain uses TRBV4-1 with TRBJ1-5; D not resolved. The CDR3 contains 14 residues. From germline, CDR1 is MGHRA and CDR2 YSYEKL. Trimming took 1 base from V and 3 from J, leaving 7 bases between them. This CDR3 is CASSQAQANQPQHF. In DNA form, the CDR3 reads TGCGCCAGCAGCCAAGCCCAAGCCAATCAGCCCCAGCATTTT.

V gene TRBV13 combines with J gene TRBJ2-5, with 9 bases that match TRBD1. This CDR3 is 15 amino acids long. The J segment lost 1 base and the V segment lost 3 bases, leaving 3 bases of the junction unmatched. Looked up from germline, CDR1 is PRHDT and CDR2 is FYEKMQ (reference sequence). The chain's CDR3 is CASSFPDRGQETQYF. CDR3 in DNA: TGTGCCAGCAGCTTCCCGGACAGGGGCCAAGAGACCCAGTACTTC.